This TCR beta chain came from a study of T cell changes during pregnancy in multiple sclerosis (dated by TCRdb to between 2017 and 2020). Regarding the complete study: Changes in the T cell repertoire over the course of pregnancy were examined in this study in women with multiple sclerosis.

Compared with germline, V lacks 6 bases and J lacks 2 bases; bases without a gene match: 2. Via the germline V gene, CDR1 is SQVTM and CDR2 ANQGSEA. The CDR3 spans 13 residues, from the cysteine through the phenylalanine. Only the CDR3 DNA is retained, 39 bases long and in frame from the first base. To prepare the library, the immunoSEQ multiplex PCR assay was applied. Held by TCRdb, this immuneACCESS table contains in-frame sequences only and omits some clones. Under half of the omission traces to an unresolved V gene where checked; the cause of the rest is unknown. Across this sample there are under 70,000 clones, with roughly 91% seen only once. Approximately 1.5% of the sample goes to the ten largest clones. As concerns this clone: The target of this receptor is not known. No much larger clone is present one base from it, and per-base qualities are unavailable.

The sequencing here drew on peripheral blood, taken after pregnancy. This sequence originates from a female donor in good health, enrolled as a control in a pregnancy study. This chain is built from TRBV29-1 and TRBJ1-3; the central 9 bases match TRBD1. The CDR3 amino acid sequence is: CSVGDRAGNTIYF. The sequenced DNA is TGCAGCGTGGGGGACAGGGCTGGAAACACCATATATTTT.